The following is a TCR beta chain sequence with its context. The target antigen is unknown. This entry comes from a study of cytomegalovirus exposure and HLA in healthy donors. V shed 6 bases, J shed 8 bases, and the junction held 7 bases outside the gene matches. This CDR3 comprises 13 residues. In germline, CDR1 is SGHRS, CDR2 YFSETQ. Primers included in the PCR were 60 Vbeta and 13 Jbeta primers. Clones were read by immunoSEQ multiplex PCR, and TCRdb kept only the in-frame ones, dropping some. Here the sample spans about 160,000 clones, 76% being singletons. Study conclusions and caveats: Rarity held for most TCR sequences, but there were some public TCRs that occurred in many donors. Analysis performed later found 16,951 TCR beta sequences associated with HLA alleles at 0.05 false discovery rate. The classifier reportedly diagnosed cytomegalovirus status with high specificity and sensitivity. Among the sequence variants, a highly shared cluster was likely an artifact of sequencing.

Sequences were obtained from PBMCs. This rearrangement joins TRBV5-1 to TRBJ1-4; TRBD1 matches 7 bases. This sequence was found in a female donor in good health and CMV-seronegative. CDR3 coding DNA: TGCGCCAGCAACGACAGGGAAGGCGAAAAACTGTTTTTT. It translates to CASNDREGEKLFF.